This T cell receptor (beta chain) is from a study of CD8+ T cells in alopecia areata (dated by TCRdb to 2016 to 2018). A note on the overall study: Treated patients were enrolled in an open-label pilot trial of oral tofacitinib, 5 to 10 mg twice daily, for moderate-to-severe alopecia areata. Patients received tofacitinib for 6 to 18 months and were then followed off drug for 6 months to check for delayed response and recurrence. In treated patients, disease severity was measured using the SALT score, which gives the percentage of scalp surface area affected. To study T cell clonal expansion in alopecia areata, the researchers applied high-throughput TCRbeta sequencing to both the C3H/HeJ mouse model and human patients. On the human side, TCRbeta sequencing was run on scalp tissue and on sorted CD4+ and CD8+ peripheral blood T cells from healthy controls and from alopecia areata patients with either patchy or totalis/universalis disease. Biopsies were taken from tofacitinib-treated patients at baseline and again at 4 and 24 weeks into treatment, and several of those patients also had a later scalp biopsy. Scalp clonality was compared across normal scalp (n=4), patchy alopecia areata scalp (n=8), and alopecia totalis/universalis scalp (n=8). RNA was extracted with the PAXgene miRNA kit for fixed scalp, the miRNeasy kit for PBMCs, and the RNeasy kit for mouse skin. TCRbeta CDR3 regions were amplified by immunoSEQ multiplex PCR with 35 Vbeta forward and 13 Jbeta reverse primers. Overall study outcomes, separate from this receptor: During tofacitinib treatment, many expanded lesional clones remained in scalp and blood, and this persistence may partly explain relapse after treatment is stopped. The treated cohort was small, with a single nonresponder, so links between baseline CD8+ expansion and response need larger studies. Shared TCR sequences between patients were less evident than in mice, which may be partly attributable to HLA diversity in the patient population. Scalp clonality and the number of expanded CD8+ clones among the top 100 scalp clones were significantly decreased by tofacitinib. Lesional scalp, especially in alopecia totalis/universalis, showed higher clonality and more expanded CD8+ clones than normal scalp, suggesting antigenic drive. Unlike mouse skin, which is dominated by gammadelta T cells, normal human skin has resident alphabeta T cells that are also sequenced, and this complicates analysis of the scalp TCR repertoire.

This clone was recorded a few times. What antigen it recognizes has not been identified. No much larger clonotype is one base removed from it; base qualities were not supplied. Including cysteine and phenylalanine, the CDR3 has 14 amino acids. The DNA shown is the 42-base CDR3, in frame from base 1. The V end loses 6 bases and the J end loses 0 bases, and a stretch of 13 bases separates them. CDR1 and CDR2, looked up from the germline V gene, are SQVTM and ANQGSEA. The time point label of this sample denotes: less than five weeks on oral tofacitinib. Sample treatment or condition, as interpreted from the label and publication: oral pan-JAK inhibitor, 5-10 mg twice daily. Peripheral blood and lesional scalp punch biopsies were obtained from patients with alopecia areata. PBMCs were isolated by density centrifugation and stained for CD3, CD4 and CD8, after which CD4+ and CD8+ T cells were sorted on a FACSAria.

The library was produced with the immunoSEQ multiplex PCR assay. To provide template for TCR sequencing, every sample had RNA extracted and reverse transcribed into cDNA. SuperScript III was used for first-strand cDNA synthesis, primed with a 2:1 mix of oligo-dT and random hexamers. Amplification bias was assessed with a synthetic immune receptor repertoire, and residual bias was removed computationally. On the authors' methods: Raw reads were preprocessed to remove errors, and CDR3 was defined by IMGT conventions from the conserved cysteine to phenylalanine. Clonality was computed by normalizing Shannon entropy by log2 of the number of productive unique TCRs and subtracting the result from 1. Scalp TCRbeta sequences were cross-referenced with sorted blood CD4 and CD8 repertoires so that the CD4 or CD8 identity of scalp clones could be inferred. TCRdb holds this immuneACCESS table with in-frame rearrangements only. Some clones are missing; in checked studies, unresolved V genes explain under half, and the rest has no known cause. Clone size and the V and J calls come from that table; the DNA yielded D and trimming. This sample lists about 210,000 clones; about 64% were detected once. The top ten clones comprise around 4% of the sample.

This sequence was found in a human donor with alopecia areata. Sample: CD4+ T cells sorted from blood, taken at week 4, from a patient treated with tofacitinib. The rearranged segments are TRBV29-1 and TRBJ2-3; the best D guess is TRBD1, with 5 bases matching. In nucleotide form, the sequence is TGCAGCGTCGGAAGTGGGGCTAGCACAGATACGCAGTATTTT. The encoded protein is CSVGSGASTDTQYF.